Given below is one T cell receptor (beta chain) in context. This clonotype was seen many times. The clone's antigen remains unknown. No base quality information exists; no much larger clone differs at one position. These data are taken from a study of T cells after yellow fever vaccination (dated by TCRdb to the late 2010s). Study-level background: The SMART-Seq v4 Ultra Low Input RNA kit was used to prepare libraries from fractions with low cell numbers. To follow T-cell clones before and after both primary and booster YFV17D yellow fever vaccination, bulk TCR alpha and beta repertoires underwent longitudinal sequencing. Two healthy male donors, one aged 18 to 30 and one aged 30 to 40 years, were included in the cohort. Blood samples were taken at several timepoints before and after primary and secondary immunization, and bulk PBMC replicates and cell subsets were isolated.

What the authors observed across the whole study: Compared with the primary T-cell response, the secondary T-cell response was faster but weaker, reaching its peak on day 5 rather than on day 15. Only two donors were included in the study, so the extent to which the findings can be generalized is limited. FACS-sorted repertoires could contain abundant contaminating clonotypes from the bulk population, so computational filtering was required. Most clones expanded after primary vaccination (around 97% of CD4 and about 85% of CD8) were re-detected after the booster, suggesting that broad memory maintenance occurred. A small share of clonotypes was detected in both CD4 and CD8 compartments, with the overlap likely arising from convergent recombination.

In light of the paper, this sample's treatment or condition label describes: live attenuated yellow fever vaccine strain. A standard Ficoll-Paque protocol was used to isolate PBMCs from peripheral blood. Dynabeads CD4 and CD8 positive selection kits were used to isolate CD4 and CD8 T-cell fractions. RNA was extracted with TriZol from bulk PBMCs, CD4 and CD8 fractions, and dextramer-positive and dextramer-negative fractions. TCR cDNA was made using 5'RACE template switching, a step that added a universal primer site and unique molecular identifiers. cDNA synthesis was primed from both the TCR alpha and TCR beta constant segments. Two PCR steps were used to amplify libraries, with sample barcodes and sequencing adapters being added in the second step. Libraries were sequenced on Illumina HiSeq 2500 (2x100 bp) or NovaSeq (2x150 bp). The study's processing was this. Demultiplexing of reads and collapsing into UMI consensus sequences were performed with MIGEC, and V(D)J alignment was carried out with MiXCR. Vaccine-responding clonotypes were defined with edgeR using replicate PBMC samples, requiring FDR below 0.01 and a log2 fold change above 5 up to day 15. CD4 or CD8 identity was assigned to each bulk clonotype according to whether the clonotype was present at higher abundance in the sequenced CD4 repertoire or the sequenced CD8 repertoire. Using fastp at Q25 and MiXCR, TCRdb reprocessed the public reads and kept productive beta chains. A single entry per CDR3 protein holds the most common genes and DNA from its merged rows. The V and J calls were not made by the authors but by TCRdb's processing. This sample lists about 230,000 distinct CDR3 sequences; about 7% were detected once. The biggest ten clones account for 1% to 1.2% of the sample.

This sample comprised CD4+ T cells sorted from PBMCs, obtained on the day of the yellow fever booster vaccination. This clonotype was sampled from a man younger than 40 who received the YFV17D yellow fever vaccine.

Read as DNA, the sequence is TGTGCCACCAGCTTAGGGGCGACAGCGGGATTGAAAGAGACCCAGTACTTC. Its coded protein is CATSLGATAGLKETQYF. In this chain, TRBV15 is recombined with TRBJ2-5; 7 of the junction bases match TRBD2. Including cysteine and phenylalanine, the CDR3 has 17 amino acids. Only the CDR3 region is kept as DNA, spanning 51 bases read in frame from base 1. The germline V gene (reference sequence) gives CDR1 as LNHNV and CDR2 as YYDKDF. Germline trimming: 5 bases from V, 3 bases from J; junction bases outside gene matches: 15.